Detailed here is one T cell receptor beta chain. Its specificity is unknown. Template switching added UMIs carrying a 6-nucleotide sample barcode. Reanalyzing the 5' RACE reads, TCRdb keeps one entry per CDR3 protein, without DNA. The table lists under 200,000 distinct CDR3 sequences. The blood volume drawn from each donor was 2.5 ml. Per germline, CDR1 MNHEY and CDR2 SMNVEV (reference sequence). The length of the CDR3 is 14 residues. This sample stems from a study of monozygotic twins with inflammatory bowel disease. Study results and caveats: Clonotypes shared with others were fewer in IBD patients than in healthy twins, especially with disease activity. With inverse Simpson as the measure, TCRbeta diversity was lower in IBD patients than in healthy co-twins.

The origin of this receptor is a human donor with ulcerative colitis or Crohn's disease, or a healthy co-twin of an affected twin (not recorded which). Material: blood. The chain is built from TRBV27 and TRBJ1-6; TCRdb names TRBD1, which stays unverified in the absence of DNA. The CDR3 reads CASSPGAEGSPLHF.